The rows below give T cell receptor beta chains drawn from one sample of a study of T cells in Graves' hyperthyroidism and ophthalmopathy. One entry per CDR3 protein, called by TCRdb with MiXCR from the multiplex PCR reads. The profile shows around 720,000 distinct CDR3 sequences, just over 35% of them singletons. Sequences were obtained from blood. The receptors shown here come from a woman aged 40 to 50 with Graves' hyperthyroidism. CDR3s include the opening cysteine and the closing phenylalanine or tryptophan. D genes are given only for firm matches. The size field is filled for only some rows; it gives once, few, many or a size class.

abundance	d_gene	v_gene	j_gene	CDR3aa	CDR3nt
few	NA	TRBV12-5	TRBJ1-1	CASGFLLRGLRTEAFF	TGTGCTAGTGGTTTTCTACTCAGGGGATTGAGGACTGAAGCTTTCTTT
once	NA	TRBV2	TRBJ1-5	CASSEPGEQPQHF	TGTGCCAGCAGTGAACCAGGGGAACAGCCCCAGCATTTT
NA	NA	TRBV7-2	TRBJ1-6	CASSFAGSMNSPLHF	TGTGCCAGCAGCTTCGCGGGAAGCATGAATTCACCCCTCCACTTT
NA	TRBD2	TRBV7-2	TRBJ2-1	CASSLTVASGSSEQFF	TGTGCCAGCAGCTTAACGGTGGCTAGCGGGAGTTCTGAGCAGTTCTTC
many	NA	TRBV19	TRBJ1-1	CASSRGWDTEAFF	TGTGCCTCGTCTCGGGGATGGGACACTGAAGCTTTCTTT
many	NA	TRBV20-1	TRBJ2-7	CSARQGYEQYF	TGCAGTGCTAGACAGGGCTACGAGCAGTACTTC
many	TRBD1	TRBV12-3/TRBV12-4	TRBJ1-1	CASSLTGVLAEAFF	TGTGCCAGCAGTTTGACAGGGGTTCTCGCTGAAGCTTTCTTT
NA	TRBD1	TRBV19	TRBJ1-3	CASSRDSINSGNTIYF	TGTGCCAGTAGTAGGGACAGCATTAACTCTGGAAACACCATATATTTT
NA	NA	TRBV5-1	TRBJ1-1	CASSLLGEVNTEAFF	TGCGCCAGCAGCTTGTTGGGGGAAGTGAACACTGAAGCTTTCTTT
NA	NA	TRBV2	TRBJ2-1	CASSELRYNEQFF	TGTGCCAGCAGTGAGTTACGCTACAATGAGCAGTTCTTC
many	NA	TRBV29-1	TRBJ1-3	CSVGSSGNTIYF	TGCAGCGTTGGTAGCTCTGGAAACACCATATATTTT
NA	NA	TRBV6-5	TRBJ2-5	CASRTGTPETQYF	TGTGCCAGCAGAACCGGGACACCCGAGACCCAGTACTTC
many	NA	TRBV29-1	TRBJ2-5	CSVEGGDGTQYF	TGCAGCGTTGAAGGTGGGGATGGGACCCAGTACTTC
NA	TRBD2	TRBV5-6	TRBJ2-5	CAGSLEGSSGTQETQYF	TGTGCCGGCAGCTTGGAGGGATCTAGCGGGACCCAAGAGACCCAGTACTTC
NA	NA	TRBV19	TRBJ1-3	CASSPGPSGNTIYF	TGTGCCAGCTCACCTGGGCCTTCTGGAAACACCATATATTTT
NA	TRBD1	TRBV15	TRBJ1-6	CATSRTGGNSPLHF	TGTGCCACCAGCAGGACAGGGGGCAATTCACCCCTCCACTTT
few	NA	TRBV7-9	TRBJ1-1	CASTREWGLAFF	TGTGCCAGCACCCGGGAGTGGGGTTTGGCTTTCTTT